The rows below give T cell receptor beta chains drawn from one sample of a study of shared clonotypes between healthy human individuals. TCRdb's table, derived via immunoSEQ multiplex PCR, lists solely in-frame clones and lacks some. The sample includes approximately 2,000,000 clones, 85% to 95% of them seen just once. Specimen: naive CD8+ T cells from PBMCs. These TCRs come from a man younger than 35 in good health. Some clones in this sample may be carry-over from other donors' samples. Both conserved end residues are part of each CDR3. The D gene is left open where the match is weak. Part of the rows lack a size; the others show once, few, many or a class for expanded clones.

>TRBV27|TRBJ2-1|NA|NA
TGTGCCAGCAGTTTATCAACTACGGATGAGCAGTTCTTC
CASSLSTTDEQFF
>TRBV7-8|TRBJ1-5|NA|NA
TGTGCCAGCAGCTTAGAACTCTTTAGCAATCAGCCCCAGCATTTT
CASSLELFSNQPQHF
>TRBV6-5|TRBJ2-5|NA|TRBD1
TGTGCCAGCAGGAGTGGACAGGGAGGCGGAGAGACCCAGTACTTC
CASRSGQGGGETQYF
>TRBV28|TRBJ1-1|NA|NA
TGTGCCAGCAGTTTTAGGGGCTGGGGAAGCACTGAAGCTTTCTTT
CASSFRGWGSTEAFF
>TRBV21-1|TRBJ2-7|NA|NA
TGTGCCAGCAGCAACAGGGGAAACAAATCCTACGAGCAGTACTTC
CASSNRGNKSYEQYF
>TRBV27|TRBJ2-7|NA|TRBD2
TGTGCCAGCAGTTTCGCCGCCCCTTTTAGCGGGAGCTCCTACGAGCAGTACTTC
CASSFAAPFSGSSYEQYF
>TRBV11-2|TRBJ2-3|once|NA
TGTGCCAGCAGCTTAGCCGGGATGGGACTTACACGCACAGATACGCAGTATTTT
CASSLAGMGLTRTDTQYF
>TRBV5-1|TRBJ2-5|NA|TRBD2
TGCGCCAGCAGCCTGCGGACTAGCGGGAGAATAGAAGAGACCCAGTACTTC
CASSLRTSGRIEETQYF
>TRBV2|TRBJ2-7|few|NA
TGTGCCAGCAGACCCCAAGACTACGAGCAGTACTTC
CASRPQDYEQYF
>TRBV28|TRBJ2-6|NA|NA
TGTGCCAGCAGCCATTTGGGTAATGGGGCCAACGTCCTGACTTTC
CASSHLGNGANVLTF
>TRBV4-3|TRBJ1-3|NA|NA
TGCGCCAGCAGCCAGGGAACAGGGTTTTCTGGAAACACCATATATTTT
CASSQGTGFSGNTIYF
>TRBV6-6|TRBJ2-2|NA|NA
TGTGAAAGGGGAAGACTCCTTCACACCGGGGAGCTGTTTTTT
CERGRLLHTGELFF
>TRBV28|TRBJ2-3|once|TRBD2
TGTGCCAGCAGTTTCCTGGCTAGCGGGAACACAGATACGCAGTATTTT
CASSFLASGNTDTQYF
>TRBV19|TRBJ1-5|NA|TRBD1
TGTGCCAGTAGGGGACAGGGGTATAGCAATCAGCCCCAGCATTTT
CASRGQGYSNQPQHF
>TRBV11-2|TRBJ2-5|NA|TRBD1
TGTGCCAGCAGCGCTAGGGACCAGGACAGGGGGACATGGGAGACCCAGTACTTC
CASSARDQDRGTWETQYF
>TRBV6-5|TRBJ2-7|NA|NA
TGTGCCAGCAGTTACTCGAGAACCTACGAGCAGTACTTC
CASSYSRTYEQYF
>TRBV28|TRBJ2-3|NA|TRBD2
TGTGCCAGCAGTTTATGGCTAGCGGGAGCACCCTTAAGCACAGATACGCAGTATTTT
CASSLWLAGAPLSTDTQYF
>TRBV9|TRBJ1-1|NA|NA
TGTGCCAGCAGCGTAGTTCAGGGAGAAGCTTTCTTT
CASSVVQGEAFF
>TRBV7-3|TRBJ2-5|NA|TRBD1
TGTGCCAGCAGACCACAGGGGGCCCAAGAGACCCAGTACTTC
CASRPQGAQETQYF
>TRBV19|TRBJ1-5|NA|NA
TGTGCCAGTAGACAGGCCCCGCTTAGCAATCAGCCCCAGCATTTT
CASRQAPLSNQPQHF
>TRBV5-1|TRBJ1-4|NA|NA
TGCGCCAGCAGCTGGGGGGCTGCCGGGGAAAAACTGTTTTTT
CASSWGAAGEKLFF
>TRBV5-1|TRBJ2-7|NA|TRBD2
TGCGCCAGCAGCCTGAGCGGGGGGGCCTACGAGCAGTACTTC
CASSLSGGAYEQYF
>TRBV27|TRBJ2-7|NA|NA
TGTGCCAGCAGTTCGACAGGACCTGCCTACGAGCAGTACTTC
CASSSTGPAYEQYF
>TRBV7-9|TRBJ2-3|NA|TRBD1
TGTGCCAGCAGCCCCAGGGGGCCTGGCACAGATACGCAGTATTTT
CASSPRGPGTDTQYF
>TRBV4-1|TRBJ1-2|NA|TRBD1
TGCGCCAGCAGCCATCTCGGGACAGGGGGAGACTATGGCTACACCTTC
CASSHLGTGGDYGYTF
>TRBV6-5|TRBJ2-7|NA|TRBD2
TGTGCCAGCACATTCGGGGAGGGACCCTACGAGCAGTACTTC
CASTFGEGPYEQYF
>TRBV5-1|TRBJ2-1|NA|NA
TGCGCCAGCAGCTTGGCCCCCCCGATGAAAGACTACAATGAGCAGTTCTTC
CASSLAPPMKDYNEQFF
>TRBV19|TRBJ1-5|NA|NA
TGTGCCAGTAGTTTACTCCAAGAAGTTAGCAATCAGCCCCAGCATTTT
CASSLLQEVSNQPQHF
>TRBV7-9|TRBJ1-5|NA|NA
TGTGCCAGCAGCTCGGGGGACTACCCCTTGACTCAGCCCCAGCATTTT
CASSSGDYPLTQPQHF
>TRBV19|TRBJ2-3|NA|TRBD2
TGTGCCAGCAAACCTCTAGCGGGAGAAGATTTAAGCACAGATACGCAGTATTTT
CASKPLAGEDLSTDTQYF
>TRBV2|TRBJ2-3|NA|TRBD2
TGTGCCAGCTGCCGGAGCGGGGACACAGATACGCAGTATTTT
CASCRSGDTDTQYF
>TRBV18|TRBJ2-1|NA|TRBD2
TGTGCCAGCTCACCACCAATGCAGGTGGCTAGCGGGAGGAAGGATGAGCAGTTCTTC
CASSPPMQVASGRKDEQFF
>TRBV7-9|TRBJ2-6|NA|NA
TGTGCCAGCAGCTTACCGATACAAAACTCTGGGGCCAACGTCCTGACTTTC
CASSLPIQNSGANVLTF
>TRBV15|TRBJ2-3|once|TRBD1
TGTGCCACCAGCAAGGAACAGGGGTTATCTGGAGATACGCAGTATTTT
CATSKEQGLSGDTQYF
>TRBV4-1|TRBJ1-5|NA|NA
TGCGCCAGCAGCCAAGTCGATAATAGCAATCAGCCCCAGCATTTT
CASSQVDNSNQPQHF
>TRBV4-2|TRBJ2-1|NA|TRBD2
TGTGCCAGCAGCCAAGATCTACTAGCGCGGGGGAATGAGCAGTTCTTC
CASSQDLLARGNEQFF
>TRBV27|TRBJ2-7|NA|NA
TGTGCCAGCAGTTCCTTAGGGGGGCTGGACGAGCAGTACTTC
CASSSLGGLDEQYF
>TRBV7-9|TRBJ2-2|few|NA
TGTGCCAGCAGCTCTCTTGACGGAGCACACACCGGGGAGCTGTTTTTT
CASSSLDGAHTGELFF
>TRBV6-5|TRBJ1-5|NA|NA
TGTGCCAGCAGTTACGCGGACAGAAGCAATCAGCCCCAGCATTTT
CASSYADRSNQPQHF
>TRBV2|TRBJ2-1|NA|TRBD1
TGTGCCAGCAGTGAATTGGGTCAGGGGGAGTACAATGAGCAGTTCTTC
CASSELGQGEYNEQFF
>TRBV30|TRBJ1-1|NA|NA
TGTGCCTGGAGTGTAGGAGGGACTGAAGCTTTCTTT
CAWSVGGTEAFF
>TRBV28|TRBJ2-5|NA|TRBD2
TGTGCCAGCAGTTTGCCATCGCTAGCGGGAGGCGTCAAGACCCAGTACTTC
CASSLPSLAGGVKTQYF
>TRBV2|TRBJ1-1|NA|NA
TGTGCCAGCAGTGAAGCGGGGGTTGGGGGCGCTGAAGCTTTCTTT
CASSEAGVGGAEAFF
>TRBV7-6|TRBJ2-1|NA|TRBD2
TGTGCCAGCAGCTTAGCAGGACTAGCGGGAGGTGGCGATGAGCAGTTCTTC
CASSLAGLAGGGDEQFF
>TRBV27|TRBJ2-7|NA|NA
TGTGCCAGCAGTTTATCGATCGGGGACTACGAGCAGTACTTC
CASSLSIGDYEQYF
>TRBV7-9|TRBJ1-2|NA|NA
TGTGCCAGCAGCACAACAGGGTATGGCTACACCTTC
CASSTTGYGYTF
>TRBV2|TRBJ2-7|NA|TRBD1
TGTGCCAGCAGTGAGTCAGGGGGCTACGAGCAGTACTTC
CASSESGGYEQYF
>TRBV5-6|TRBJ2-1|NA|NA
TGTGCCAGCAGCGAAACGAGGGACCGGCCGAGGGGGGAGCAGTTCTTC
CASSETRDRPRGEQFF
>TRBV9|TRBJ2-3|NA|NA
TGTGCCAGCAGCGTAGGAGGGAGCGCAGATACGCAGTATTTT
CASSVGGSADTQYF
>TRBV7-9|TRBJ2-5|NA|NA
TGTGCCAGCAGTCCAGAGAGCCGGGACCCCTTTGGGGAGACCCAGTACTTC
CASSPESRDPFGETQYF
>TRBV9|TRBJ1-2|NA|TRBD1
TGTGCCAGCAGCGTGGATGGACAGGGGGTCTATGGCTACACCTTC
CASSVDGQGVYGYTF
>TRBV4-1|TRBJ2-5|NA|TRBD1
TGCGCCAGCAGCCAACCGGGACAGGGGGTCTGGGGCCAAGAGACCCAGTACTTC
CASSQPGQGVWGQETQYF